What follows are 21 T cell receptor beta chains derived from one specimen sequenced in a study of CD8+ T cells in alopecia areata. Treatment denoted: oral pan-JAK inhibitor, 5-10 mg twice daily. Investigators isolated RNA and reverse transcribed it into cDNA to act as the sequencing template. The assay was immunoSEQ multiplex PCR, and TCRdb's table has in-frame clones only and misses some. The profile shows about 160,000 clones, less than 70% of them singletons. Here the sequenced sample was CD4+ T cells sorted from blood, taken at week 4, from a patient treated with tofacitinib. The receptors derive from a human donor with alopecia areata.

As DNA, the CDR3 is TGTGCCAGCAGCGACCGGACGGCGAACACTGAAGCTTTCTTT. Translation gives CASSDRTANTEAFF. The genes are TRBV9 and TRBJ1-1; D gene ambiguous. This CDR3 is 14 amino acids long. Germline CDR1 and CDR2: SGDLS and YYNGEE. V was shortened by 3 bases and J by 1 base, with 10 bases between the two germline ends. Full variable domain (missing parts from reference TRBV9 and TRBJ1-1): DSGVTQTPKHLITATGQRVTLRCSPRSGDLSVYWYQQSLDQGLQFLIQYYNGEERAKGNILERFSAQQFPDLHSELNLSSLELGDSALYFCASSDRTANTEAFFGQGTRLTVV.

This clone was seen more than once but under ten times. The chain uses TRBV30 and TRBJ2-1, with D uncertain. In germline, CDR1 is GTSNPN, CDR2 SVGIG (reference sequence). Trimming cost V 5 bases and J 0 bases, with 8 bases left between them. CDR3 length: 13 amino acids. The CDR3, as DNA: TGTGCCTGGGAGCTCAGCTCCTACAATGAGCAGTTCTTC. It is translated as CAWELSSYNEQFF.

The CDR3 nucleotides are TGTGCCACCAAACAGGGGGGCTATCAGCCCCAGCATTTT. Its protein is CATKQGGYQPQHF. J is TRBJ1-5 and V is TRBV2; 8 bases are shared with TRBD1. The J segment lost 5 bases and the V segment lost 10 bases, leaving 7 bases of the junction unmatched. CDR3 length: 13 amino acids. The germline V gene encodes CDR1 SNHLY and CDR2 FYNNEI.

J is TRBJ2-5 and V is TRBV18; D ambiguous. The CDR3 consists of 15 residues. Trimming removed 1 base at V and 0 bases at J, with 9 bases between. Germline V gene lookup returns CDR1 KGHSH and CDR2 LQKENI. The DNA for the CDR3 is TGTGCCAGCTCACCACAAGGTGGGGACCAAGAGACCCAGTACTTC. Its protein product is CASSPQGGDQETQYF.

In its sample, this clone was seen a few times. This rearrangement joins TRBV7-9 to TRBJ2-1; 12 positions agree with TRBD1. This CDR3 region has 17 residues. J lost 9 bases, V lost 5 bases, and 14 bases had no gene match. Germline-derived CDR1 and CDR2 are SEHNR and FQNEAQ (reference sequence). This CDR3 reads CASSLTRDRGRRGEQFF. The CDR3 nucleotides are TGTGCCAGCAGCCTCACTAGGGACAGGGGGCGCAGGGGTGAGCAGTTCTTC.

The J gene is TRBJ1-3, the V gene TRBV6-5; D uncertain. This CDR3 is built from 11 residues. Looked up from germline, CDR1 is MNHEY and CDR2 is SVGAGI. V lost 5 bases to trimming and J lost 4 bases, with 3 bases between them. CDR3 region: CASSRGNTIYF. CDR3 nucleotides: TGTGCCAGCAGTAGGGGAAACACCATATATTTT.

The rearrangement links TRBV5-1 to TRBJ2-5; no clear D gene. Germline loops: CDR1 SGHRS, CDR2 YFSETQ. This CDR3 comprises 13 residues. Trimming took off 0 bases at V and 1 base at J, with 4 bases between the two ends. For the CDR3, the DNA is TGCGCCAGCAGCTTGGACACCCAAGAGACCCAGTACTTC. Its translation is CASSLDTQETQYF.

The genes are TRBV9 and TRBJ2-1; D is possibly TRBD2 (7 bases). In germline, CDR1 is SGDLS, CDR2 YYNGEE. V lost 4 bases to trimming and J lost 2 bases, with 19 bases between them. The CDR3 loop spans 17 amino acids. CDR3 sequence: CASSLYELGGPYNEQFF. The DNA for the CDR3 is TGTGCCAGCAGCCTCTACGAGCTGGGGGGGCCCTACAATGAGCAGTTCTTC.

This clone was recorded only once. The genes are TRBV4-3 and TRBJ2-3; D is possibly TRBD1 (5 bases). V was pared by 1 base and J by 10 bases, with 18 bases between. The length of the CDR3 is 15 residues. The V gene's germline CDR1 is LGHNA and CDR2 YSLEER. The chain's CDR3 is CASSQVGQGLVAQYF. The CDR3 nucleotides are TGCGCCAGCAGCCAAGTAGGGCAGGGATTAGTGGCGCAGTATTTT.

The chain links TRBV25-1 to TRBJ1-4, with 8 bases lining up with TRBD1. V lost 5 bases and J lost 7; bases outside the gene matches: 12. This CDR3 is built from 16 residues. Germline CDR1 reads MGHDK; CDR2 reads SYGVNS. The CDR3 protein is CASSPTTGGRVEKLFF. The CDR3 DNA sequence: TGTGCCAGCAGTCCAACAACAGGGGGTCGGGTTGAAAAACTGTTTTTT.

The chain links TRBV29-1 to TRBJ2-3; D unclear. Germline loops: CDR1 SQVTM, CDR2 ANQGSEA. The CDR3 sequence is 14 residues long. V gave up 2 bases and J gave up 5 bases, with 14 bases separating them. For the CDR3, the DNA is TGCAGCGTTGAAACCCTGACGCTCGGAGATACGCAGTATTTT. It translates to CSVETLTLGDTQYF.

V and J are TRBV6-5 and TRBJ1-4, with 8 bases matching TRBD1. The CDR3 spans 14 residues. V was pared by 6 bases and J by 8 bases, with 8 bases of the junction left unmatched. CDR1 and CDR2 (germline): MNHEY, SVGAGI. CDR3 nucleotide sequence: TGTGCCAGCAGATCCGGGACAGGATACGAAAAACTGTTTTTT. Its protein is CASRSGTGYEKLFF.

V gene TRBV5-1 combines with J gene TRBJ2-5; possible D gene TRBD1, 5 bases. The CDR3 runs to 10 residues. Trimming removed 10 bases at V and 4 bases at J, with 8 bases between. CDR1 is SGHRS, CDR2 YFSETQ, per germline. CDR3 sequence reads: CASQGETQYF. The CDR3 DNA follows: TGCGCCTCCCAGGGAGAGACCCAGTACTTC.

This clone came up a few times. The genes are TRBV29-1 and TRBJ1-1; no definite D call. This CDR3 region has 15 residues. V was cut by 7 bases and J by 1 base, with 19 bases left in between. The germline V gene has CDR1 SQVTM and CDR2 ANQGSEA. The CDR3 reads CSAHGRRGSNTEAFF. CDR3 coding DNA: TGCAGCGCCCATGGACGTCGAGGGTCGAACACTGAAGCTTTCTTT.

V and J are TRBV19 and TRBJ1-2; no clear D gene. The ends were cut back, 7 bases at V and 8 bases at J, with 14 bases in the middle. Per germline, CDR1 LNHDA and CDR2 SQIVND (reference sequence). There are 12 residues in the CDR3. CDR3: CASTSTVNGYTF. CDR3 DNA: TGTGCCAGTACTAGCACGGTCAACGGCTACACCTTC.

The CDR3 is CASSYSTSNTGELFF. The CDR3 bases are TGTGCCAGCAGTTACTCGACTAGCAACACCGGGGAGCTGTTTTTT. The genes are TRBV6-5 and TRBJ2-2; 7 nucleotides match TRBD2. The CDR3 length is 15 residues. Trimming took 0 bases from V and 2 from J; bases not matched to a gene: 0. Germline CDR1 and CDR2: MNHEY and SVGAGI.

J is TRBJ1-1 and V is TRBV29-1, with D hard to call. Deletions cut 2 bases from V and 3 bases from J, with 10 bases between. The CDR3 runs to 13 residues. Germline CDR1 and CDR2: SQVTM and ANQGSEA. The CDR3 coding sequence is TGCAGCGTTGAACGGGGTATGGACACTGAAGCTTTCTTT. Protein product: CSVERGMDTEAFF. The variable domain in full, with the rest retrieved from reference TRBV29-1 and TRBJ1-1, is SAVISQKPSRDICQRGTSLTIQCQVDSQVTMMFWYRQQPGQSLTLIATANQGSEATYESGFVIDKFPISRPNLTFSTLTVSNMSPEDSSIYLCSVERGMDTEAFFGQGTRLTVV.

The chain carries TRBV12-5 and TRBJ2-5; D is possibly TRBD2 (6 bases). The germline V and J ends were trimmed by 5 bases and 2 bases, with 9 bases remaining between them. Germline lookup yields CDR1 LGHNT and CDR2 FRNRAP. The CDR3 totals 13 residues. CDR3 nucleotide sequence: TGTGCTAGTGGTCCGCGGGGACAAGAGACCCAGTACTTC. This codes for CASGPRGQETQYF. The whole variable domain, filled in from reference TRBV12-5 and TRBJ2-5, reads DARVTQTPRHKVTEMGQEVTMRCQPILGHNTVFWYRQTMMQGLELLAYFRNRAPLDDSGMPKDRFSAEMPDATLATLKIQPSEPRDSAVYFCASGPRGQETQYFGPGTRLLVL.

V usage is TRBV25-1 and J usage is TRBJ2-7, with 7 nucleotides matching TRBD2. This CDR3 is 13 amino acids long. The ends lost 7 bases at V and 3 bases at J; junction bases unmatched: 6. The germline V gene has CDR1 MGHDK and CDR2 SYGVNS. The CDR3 DNA reads TGTGCCAGCATGCGGGGAGGGAGCTACGAGCAGTACTTC. Translating gives CASMRGGSYEQYF.

This clone has just a few counts. This chain uses TRBV29-1 with TRBJ2-1, with 10 positions matching TRBD2. CDR1 SQVTM and CDR2 ANQGSEA come from the germline V gene. V shed 0 bases and J 5 bases; nucleotides not matched to a gene: 4. The CDR3 runs 15 residues. The CDR3 region is CSVEDLLAGNNEQFF. As DNA, the CDR3 is TGCAGCGTTGAAGACCTACTAGCGGGGAACAATGAGCAGTTCTTC.

This clone was counted between two and nine times. This specimen includes other DNA sequences encoding the same CDR3. The chain joins TRBV7-3 to TRBJ1-1, with a possible D match to TRBD1 (5 bases). CDR3 length equals 13 residues. The germline V gene has CDR1 SGHTA and CDR2 FQGTGA. Trimming shortened V by 5 bases and J by 5 bases, and 12 bases separated the two germline ends. This CDR3 is CASSLRRGTEAFF. The CDR3 DNA follows: TGTGCCAGCAGCCTGAGACGGGGGACTGAAGCTTTCTTT.